Each of the 27 T cell receptor beta chains below was sequenced from the same sample in a study of T cells in Graves' hyperthyroidism and ophthalmopathy. TCR beta CDR3 regions were amplified from RNA transcripts. The study used the HTBI primer set for a first-round RT-PCR of the TCR CDR3. In TCRdb, the multiplex PCR reads were re-called with MiXCR into one record per CDR3 protein. The table records about 740,000 distinct CDR3 sequences, 14% of them present only once. Sequenced material: blood. Receptor source: a woman aged 18-29 years with Graves' hyperthyroidism.

In regard to this clonotype: This may be a read error, as it is one base from a much larger clone. J is TRBJ2-2 and V is TRBV5-1; D gene uncertain. In germline, CDR1 is SGHRS, CDR2 YFSETQ. The CDR3 loop spans 15 amino acids. CDR3 in amino acids: CANSLRSPDTGELFF. The CDR3, as DNA: TGCGCCAACAGCTTGAGGTCACCGGACACCGGGGAGCTGTTTTTT. Filled out from reference TRBV5-1 and TRBJ2-2, the complete variable domain reads KAGVTQTPRYLIKTRGQQVTLSCSPISGHRSVSWYQQTPGQGLQFLFEYFSETQRNKGNFPGRFSGRQFSNSRSEMNVSTLELGDSALYLCANSLRSPDTGELFFGEGSRLTVL.

Many counts were recorded for this clonotype. V usage is TRBV2 and J usage is TRBJ2-7, with 8 bases matching TRBD2. After removal of 7 bases from V and 3 bases from J, the junction contained 14 bases not matched to a gene. The CDR3 totals 16 residues. CDR1 and CDR2 (germline): SNHLY, FYNNEI. The CDR3 region has the DNA TGTGCCAGCACCGAAGGACTGCGGGAGGCCCTCTACGAGCAGTACTTC. It is translated as CASTEGLREALYEQYF.

This clonotype was detected many times. This chain links TRBV30 with TRBJ2-5, with D unclear. CDR3 size: 12 residues. V shed 0 bases and J shed 2 bases, with 4 bases lying between them. Germline CDR1 and CDR2: GTSNPN and SVGIG (reference sequence). The CDR3 here is CAWSVRQETQYF. The CDR3 bases are TGTGCCTGGAGTGTGAGACAAGAGACCCAGTACTTC.

J is TRBJ2-7 and V is TRBV20-1; D may correspond to TRBD1 or TRBD2 (5 bases each). This CDR3 is 14 amino acids long. Germline V lookup: CDR1 DFQATT, CDR2 SNEGSKA (reference sequence). Trimming removed 5 bases from V and 7 bases from J, with 21 bases in between. The CDR3 is CSALLGTLTGEQYF. In DNA, the CDR3 is TGCAGTGCTCTGCTCGGGACCCTAACGGGGGAGCAGTACTTC.

This clonotype was seen only a few times. The rearrangement uses TRBV19 and TRBJ2-3; TRBD2 matches at 8 bases. From germline, CDR1 is LNHDA and CDR2 SQIVND (reference sequence). The length of the CDR3 is 16 residues. The V gene end was trimmed by 2 bases and the J gene end by 2 bases; junction bases not matched to a gene: 6. The CDR3 DNA reads TGTGCCAGTAGTATATTTGTACTAGCGGACACAGATACGCAGTATTTT. Encoded protein: CASSIFVLADTDTQYF.

The chain combines TRBV20-1 with TRBJ2-3; D not certain. The CDR3 has 14 residues. Trimming removed 1 base at V and 2 bases at J, with 10 bases between. In germline, CDR1 is DFQATT, CDR2 SNEGSKA (reference sequence). The CDR3 sequence: CSARVVGLTDTQYF. CDR3 DNA: TGCAGTGCTAGAGTTGTTGGCCTCACAGATACGCAGTATTTT.

The rearrangement joins TRBV14 to TRBJ2-7; D not certain. The germline V and J ends were trimmed by 0 bases and 0 bases, with 6 bases remaining between them. In germline, CDR1 is SGHDN, CDR2 FVKESK. The CDR3 is made up of 14 amino acids. CDR3 amino acids: CASSQDDFSYEQYF. The CDR3 DNA is TGTGCCAGCAGCCAAGATGACTTCTCCTACGAGCAGTACTTC.

This clonotype has just a few counts. This chain uses TRBV19 with TRBJ1-6, with 7 bases lining up with TRBD1. Looked up from germline, CDR1 is LNHDA and CDR2 is SQIVND (reference sequence). V trimming: 4 bases; J trimming: 8 bases; junction bases outside the gene matches: 5. The CDR3 is 14 residues long. The CDR3 DNA follows: TGTGCCAGTAGTAAAGGACAGGCGGATTCACCCCTCCACTTT. Translation: CASSKGQADSPLHF.

The J gene is TRBJ2-1, the V gene TRBV24-1, with a possible D match to TRBD1 (5 bases). CDR3 length equals 12 residues. The V gene's germline CDR1 is KGHDR and CDR2 SFDVKD. Trimming pared 5 bases from V and 10 bases from J, leaving 11 bases between. The CDR3 coding sequence is TGTGCCACCAGTGGCTCGAACAGGGAGCAGTTCTTC. This codes for CATSGSNREQFF.

V and J are TRBV7-2 and TRBJ1-5; possibly TRBD1 for D (6 bases). V lost 0 bases, J lost 7 bases, and 13 bases lay in between. Germline V lookup: CDR1 SGHTA, CDR2 FQGNSA. This CDR3 is 15 amino acids long. CDR3 region: CASSLAPLQGQPQHF. The CDR3 DNA is TGTGCCAGCAGCTTAGCCCCACTACAGGGCCAGCCCCAGCATTTT.

This clonotype came up many times. This chain links TRBV3-1 with TRBJ1-2; D may be TRBD1 (5 bases). Germline CDR1 reads LGHDT; CDR2 reads YNNKEL (reference sequence). The CDR3 length is 17 residues. The V gene lost 0 bases and the J gene lost 6 bases, with 20 bases spanning the gap. The CDR3 loop reads CASSQDPRRVTPHGYTF. In nucleotides, the CDR3 is TGTGCCAGCAGCCAAGATCCGCGCAGGGTAACTCCTCATGGCTACACCTTC.

The rearrangement joins TRBV27 to TRBJ2-1; D perhaps matches TRBD1 (5 bases). The DNA end is more similar to TRBJ2-7, so the J call may be wrong. Germline loops: CDR1 MNHEY, CDR2 SMNVEV (reference sequence). The CDR3 contains 14 residues. For the CDR3, the DNA is TGTGCCAGCAGTTTCAGGCAGGGCTACAATGAGCAGTACTTC. Translated, it gives CASSFRQGYNEQYF.

The V and J genes are TRBV27 and TRBJ2-5, with TRBD1 matching over 8 bases. V was pared by 5 bases and J by 5 bases, with 7 bases of the junction left unmatched. The germline V gene encodes CDR1 MNHEY and CDR2 SMNVEV (reference sequence). The CDR3 runs 14 residues. The CDR3 loop is CASSNRGDWETQYF. In nucleotides, the CDR3 is TGTGCCAGCAGTAACAGGGGGGACTGGGAGACCCAGTACTTC.

J is TRBJ1-5 and V is TRBV7-8; TRBD1 matches at 7 bases. With 3 bases clipped from V and 5 bases from J, the junction kept 16 bases outside the gene matches. The germline gives CDR1 SGHVS, CDR2 FQNEAQ. The CDR3 is 18 amino acids. CDR3 sequence (DNA): TGTGCCAGCAGCTTGGGGCCCGGGACCAGGGGGAAAGATCAGCCCCAGCATTTT. This encodes CASSLGPGTRGKDQPQHF. Using reference TRBV7-8 and TRBJ1-5 for the parts outside the CDR3, the full variable domain is GAGVSQSPRYKVAKRGQDVALRCDPISGHVSLFWYQQALGQGPEFLTYFQNEAQLDKSGLPSDRFFAERPEGSVSTLKIQRTQQEDSAVYLCASSLGPGTRGKDQPQHFGDGTRLSIL.

The genes are TRBV9 and TRBJ2-4, with D perhaps TRBD2 (5 bases). The CDR3 runs to 12 residues. The germline V gene encodes CDR1 SGDLS and CDR2 YYNGEE. V dropped 3 bases and J dropped 9 bases, with 10 bases sitting between them. CDR3 coding DNA: TGTGCCAGCAGCGAGGATGAGGGCATTCAGTACTTC. As protein: CASSEDEGIQYF.

V usage is TRBV10-3 and J usage is TRBJ1-6; the D is unclear. The CDR3 spans 12 residues. Per germline, CDR1 ENHRY and CDR2 SYGVKD. V was pared by 6 bases and J by 10 bases, with 10 bases between. The CDR3 coding sequence is TGTGCCATCAGCCCAGGCGGCTCACCCCTCCACTTT. It translates to CAISPGGSPLHF.

In its sample, this clonotype was seen a few times. The gene calls are TRBV18 and TRBJ2-4; tentative D call: TRBD2 (5 bases). V lost 5 bases, J lost 3 bases, and 11 bases lay in between. CDR1 is KGHSH and CDR2 is LQKENI in the germline V gene. The CDR3 spans 14 residues. The DNA for the CDR3 is TGTGCCAGCTCAGGAGGCAATGGCAAAAACATTCAGTACTTC. It is translated as CASSGGNGKNIQYF. Complete variable domain (other parts from reference TRBV18 and TRBJ2-4): NAGVMQNPRHLVRRRGQEARLRCSPMKGHSHVYWYRQLPEEGLKFMVYLQKENIIDESGMPKERFSAEFPKEGPSILRIQQVVRGDSAAYFCASSGGNGKNIQYFGAGTRLSVL.

Concerning this clonotype itself: This may be a read error, as it is one base from a much larger clone. As DNA, the CDR3 is TGTGCCAGCGGCTTCCGGGGTAAGGGAGGCACAGATACGCAGTATTTT. The encoded protein is CASGFRGKGGTDTQYF. The V gene is TRBV11-1, the J gene TRBJ2-3; the D gene is possibly TRBD2 (5 bases). The CDR3 consists of 16 residues. Germline CDR1 SGHAT, CDR2 FQDESV (reference sequence).

V and J are TRBV2 and TRBJ2-1; D call uncertain. Germline V gene data show CDR1 as SNHLY and CDR2 as FYNNEI. This CDR3 region has 12 residues. V shed 5 bases and J shed 5 bases, with 7 bases lying between them. CDR3 DNA sequence: TGTGCCAGCAGTTACTTCGACAATGAGCAGTTCTTC. Encoded protein: CASSYFDNEQFF.

This clonotype was recorded many times. It is unclear where the CDR3 begins or ends on the DNA, so no DNA is shown, and the CDR3 is as TCRdb lists it. The chain carries TRBV7-8 and TRBJ2-4; whether TRBD1, the table's D call, matches the DNA was not checked. Germline V gene sequence: CDR1 SGHVS, CDR2 FQNEAQ. The CDR3 has 15 residues if both end residues are counted. The CDR3 loop is CASSFLWTGGDIQYF.

This clonotype was seen repeatedly, ten times or more. V gene TRBV7-2 combines with J gene TRBJ2-5; 7 bases align to TRBD1. The CDR3 runs to 14 residues. Trimming removed 5 bases from V and 5 bases from J; junction bases left unmatched: 8. Germline loops: CDR1 SGHTA, CDR2 FQGNSA. The CDR3 DNA follows: TGTGCCAGCAGCCCCCGACAGGGTTGGGAGACCCAGTACTTC. Its translation is CASSPRQGWETQYF.

This clonotype showed up just a few times. The chain uses TRBV7-9 and TRBJ2-3; no reliable D call. This CDR3 spans 14 amino acids. From germline, CDR1 is SEHNR and CDR2 FQNEAQ (reference sequence). Trimming took off 3 bases at V and 3 bases at J, with 10 bases between the two ends. CDR3 in DNA: TGTGCCAGCAGCTTGGTAGGCCAAACAGATACGCAGTATTTT. Its translation: CASSLVGQTDTQYF.

This clonotype has ten or more counts. The rearrangement joins TRBV13 to TRBJ2-5; D is possibly TRBD2 (6 bases). Per germline, CDR1 PRHDT and CDR2 FYEKMQ (reference sequence). There are 16 residues in the CDR3. The V end lost 5 bases, the J end lost 2 bases, and 18 bases lay between the germline ends. The CDR3 here is CASSATTAGWQETQYF. CDR3 coding DNA: TGTGCCAGCAGCGCCACGACGGCGGGATGGCAAGAGACCCAGTACTTC. Together with reference TRBV13 and TRBJ2-5, the CDR3 gives the full variable domain: AAGVIQSPRHLIKEKRETATLKCYPIPRHDTVYWYQQGPGQDPQFLISFYEKMQSDKGSIPDRFSAQQFSDYHSELNMSSLELGDSALYFCASSATTAGWQETQYFGPGTRLLVL.

The chain recombines TRBV7-2 with TRBJ1-5; perhaps TRBD1 as D (5 bases). From germline, CDR1 is SGHTA and CDR2 FQGNSA. The V end lost 5 bases, the J end lost 3 bases, and 14 bases lay between the germline ends. This CDR3 region has 15 residues. CDR3 loop: CASSASGTNNQPQHF. For the CDR3, the DNA is TGTGCCAGCAGCGCCTCAGGGACGAACAATCAGCCCCAGCATTTT.

This chain joins TRBV30 and TRBJ2-5, with D perhaps matching TRBD2 (5 bases). Per the germline V gene, CDR1 is GTSNPN and CDR2 is SVGIG (reference sequence). This CDR3 spans 16 amino acids. V shed 5 bases and J shed 5 bases, with 24 bases lying between them. The CDR3 loop is CAWWTPFGKVMETQYF. As DNA, the CDR3 is TGTGCCTGGTGGACGCCTTTCGGGAAAGTGATGGAGACCCAGTACTTC.

This clonotype was detected ten times or more. J is TRBJ2-7 and V is TRBV6-6; TRBD1 is a possible D gene (6 bases). Trimming removed 0 bases from V and 3 bases from J, with 6 bases in between. CDR1 is MNHNY and CDR2 is SVGAGI in the germline V gene (reference sequence). The CDR3 contains 13 residues. CDR3 sequence: CASSYSDSYEQYF. As DNA, the CDR3 is TGTGCCAGCAGTTACTCGGACAGCTACGAGCAGTACTTC.

The genes are TRBV30 and TRBJ2-5; 8 nucleotides align to TRBD2. V lost 5 bases and J lost 2; bases outside the gene matches: 7. Germline loops: CDR1 GTSNPN, CDR2 SVGIG (reference sequence). CDR3 length equals 14 residues. The CDR3 loop reads CAWGSGRKQETQYF. The CDR3 DNA is TGTGCCTGGGGGAGCGGGAGAAAACAAGAGACCCAGTACTTC.